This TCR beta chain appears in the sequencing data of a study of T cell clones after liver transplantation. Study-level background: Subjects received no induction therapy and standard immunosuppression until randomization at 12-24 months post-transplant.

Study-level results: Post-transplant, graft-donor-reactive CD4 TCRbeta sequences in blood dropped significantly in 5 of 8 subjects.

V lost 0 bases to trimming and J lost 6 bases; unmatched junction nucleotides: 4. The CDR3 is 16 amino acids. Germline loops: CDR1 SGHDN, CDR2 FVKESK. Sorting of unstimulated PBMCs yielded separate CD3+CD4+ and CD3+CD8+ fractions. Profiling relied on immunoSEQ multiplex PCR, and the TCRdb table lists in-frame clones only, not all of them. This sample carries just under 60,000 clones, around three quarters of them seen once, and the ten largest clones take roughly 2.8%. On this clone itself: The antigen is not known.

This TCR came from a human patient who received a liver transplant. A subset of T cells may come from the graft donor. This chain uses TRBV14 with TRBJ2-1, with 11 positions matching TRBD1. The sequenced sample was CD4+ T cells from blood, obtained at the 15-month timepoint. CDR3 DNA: TGTGCCAGCAGCCAAGAGTGGACAGGGGGCTCCAATGAGCAGTTCTTC. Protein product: CASSQEWTGGSNEQFF.